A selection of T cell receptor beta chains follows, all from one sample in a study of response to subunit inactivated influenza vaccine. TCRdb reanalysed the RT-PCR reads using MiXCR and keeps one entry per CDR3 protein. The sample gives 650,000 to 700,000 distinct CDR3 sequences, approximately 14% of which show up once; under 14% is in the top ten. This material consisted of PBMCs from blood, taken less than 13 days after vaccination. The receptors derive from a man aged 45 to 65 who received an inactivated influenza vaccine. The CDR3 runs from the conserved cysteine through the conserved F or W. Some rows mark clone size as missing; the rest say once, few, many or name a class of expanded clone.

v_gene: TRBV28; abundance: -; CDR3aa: CASSRQEAQPQHF
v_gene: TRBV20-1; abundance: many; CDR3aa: CSARTDYNSPLHF
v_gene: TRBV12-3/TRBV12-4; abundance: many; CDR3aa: CASRQGSYEQYF
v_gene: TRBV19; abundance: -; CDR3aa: CASTQDRNTEAFF
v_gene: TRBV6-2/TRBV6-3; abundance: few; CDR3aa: CASSSTRGFSYEQYF
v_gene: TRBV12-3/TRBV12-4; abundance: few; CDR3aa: CASSLRTALHF
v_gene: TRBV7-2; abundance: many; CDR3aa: CASRSRFQETQYF
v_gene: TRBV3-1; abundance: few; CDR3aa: CASSQRTSGVAFTDTQYF
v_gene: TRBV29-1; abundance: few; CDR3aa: CSVRRTGAIGETQYF
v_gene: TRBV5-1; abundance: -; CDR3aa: CASSLRAERGQETQYF
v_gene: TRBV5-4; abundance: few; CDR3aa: CAWGQPQHF
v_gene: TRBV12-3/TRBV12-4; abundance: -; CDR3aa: CASSLGGYGELFF
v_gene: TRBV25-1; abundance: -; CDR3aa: CASSGGGGAGQPQHF
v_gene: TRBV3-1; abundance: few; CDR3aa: CASSPPFVDVYDLHF
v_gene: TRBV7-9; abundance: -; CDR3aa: CASSNRGTDEQYF
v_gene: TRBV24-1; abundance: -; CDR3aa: CATSDPGHQETQYF
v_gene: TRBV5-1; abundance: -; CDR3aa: CASSTQGTSGANVLTF
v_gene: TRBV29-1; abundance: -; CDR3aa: CSVDGSGRADEQYF
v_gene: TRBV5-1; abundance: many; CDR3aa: CASSFGDYRTDTQYF
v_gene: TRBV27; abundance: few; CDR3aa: CASSFWGQGHNEQFF
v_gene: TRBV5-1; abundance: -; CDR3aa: CASSLELQVTEAFF
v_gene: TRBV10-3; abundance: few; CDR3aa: CAIGIRFDRRSHILYEQYF
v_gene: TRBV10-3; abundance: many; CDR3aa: CAISRGLAGGPGDTQYF
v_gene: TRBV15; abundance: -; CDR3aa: CATSRRTGGPDTQYF
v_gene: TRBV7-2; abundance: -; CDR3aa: CALRTGHTGELFF
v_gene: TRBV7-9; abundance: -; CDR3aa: CASSFGAGGSYNEQFF
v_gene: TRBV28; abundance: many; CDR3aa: CASSASGGLGSLGDQPQHF
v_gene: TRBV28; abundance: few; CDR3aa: CASSQLRPGGFNEQFF
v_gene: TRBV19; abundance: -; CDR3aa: CASTPRGTLRRETQYF
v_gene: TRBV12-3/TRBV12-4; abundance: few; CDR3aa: CASSFGQEYEQYF
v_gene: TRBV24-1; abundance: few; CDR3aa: CATSDLGQGIGETQYF
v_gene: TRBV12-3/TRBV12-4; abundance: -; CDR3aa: CASSLAGTVPDTQYF
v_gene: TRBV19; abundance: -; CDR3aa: CASSITVINIQYF
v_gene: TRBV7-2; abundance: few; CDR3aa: CASSLLGPRIGTPLHF
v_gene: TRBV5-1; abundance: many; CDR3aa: CASSLAGYQETQYF
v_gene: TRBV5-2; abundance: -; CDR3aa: CAMGPGLAGDNEQFF
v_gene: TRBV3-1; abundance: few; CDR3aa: CASSQDWRGEQYF
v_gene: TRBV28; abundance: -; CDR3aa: CASSSSGGAPYEQYF
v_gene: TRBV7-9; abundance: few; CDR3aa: CASSTTSGDTGELFF
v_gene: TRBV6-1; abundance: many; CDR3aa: CASSRGQFYGYTF
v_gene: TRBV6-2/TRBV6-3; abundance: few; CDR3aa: CASNRGLADEQFF
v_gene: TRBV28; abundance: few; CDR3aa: CASSFNSQREYQETQYF
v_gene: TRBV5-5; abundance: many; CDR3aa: CASSRRLAGGGGTGELFF
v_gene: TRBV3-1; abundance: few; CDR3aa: CASSRESEGVFLLEQYF
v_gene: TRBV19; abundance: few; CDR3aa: CASSTPRRTARTDTEAFF
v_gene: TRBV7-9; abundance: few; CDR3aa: CASSTRVAPYNEQFF